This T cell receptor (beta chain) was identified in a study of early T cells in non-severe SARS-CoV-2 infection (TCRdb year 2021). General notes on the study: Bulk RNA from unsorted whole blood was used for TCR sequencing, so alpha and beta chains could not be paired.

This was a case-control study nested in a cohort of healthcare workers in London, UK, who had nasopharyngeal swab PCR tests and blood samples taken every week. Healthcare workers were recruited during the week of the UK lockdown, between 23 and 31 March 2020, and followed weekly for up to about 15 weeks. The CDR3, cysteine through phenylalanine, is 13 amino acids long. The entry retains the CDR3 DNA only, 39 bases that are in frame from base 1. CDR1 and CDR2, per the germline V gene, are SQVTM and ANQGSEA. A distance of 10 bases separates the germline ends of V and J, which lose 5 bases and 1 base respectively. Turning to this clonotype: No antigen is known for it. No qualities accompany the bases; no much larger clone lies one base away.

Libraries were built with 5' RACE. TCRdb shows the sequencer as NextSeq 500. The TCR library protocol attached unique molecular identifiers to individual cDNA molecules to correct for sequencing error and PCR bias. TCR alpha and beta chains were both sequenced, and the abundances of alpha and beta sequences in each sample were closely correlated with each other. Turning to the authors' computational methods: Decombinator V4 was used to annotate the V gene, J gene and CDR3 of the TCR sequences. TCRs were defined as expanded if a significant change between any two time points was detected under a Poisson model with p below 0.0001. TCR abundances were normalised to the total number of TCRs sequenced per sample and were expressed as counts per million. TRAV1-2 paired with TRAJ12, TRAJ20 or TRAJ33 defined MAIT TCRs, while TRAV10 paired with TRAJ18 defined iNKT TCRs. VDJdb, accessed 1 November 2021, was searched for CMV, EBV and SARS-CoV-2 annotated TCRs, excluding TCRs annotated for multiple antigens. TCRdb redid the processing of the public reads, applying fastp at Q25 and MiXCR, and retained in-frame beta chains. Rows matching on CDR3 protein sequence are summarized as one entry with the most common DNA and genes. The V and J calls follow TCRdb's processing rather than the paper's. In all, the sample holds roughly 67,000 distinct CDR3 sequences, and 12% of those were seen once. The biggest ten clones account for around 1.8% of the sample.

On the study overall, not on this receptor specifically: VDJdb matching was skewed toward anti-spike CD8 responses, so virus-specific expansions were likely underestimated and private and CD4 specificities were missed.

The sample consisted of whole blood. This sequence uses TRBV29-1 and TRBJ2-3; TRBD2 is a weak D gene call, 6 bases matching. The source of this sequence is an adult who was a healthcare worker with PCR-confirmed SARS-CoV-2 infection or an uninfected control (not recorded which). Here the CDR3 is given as CSVRRGGTDTQYF. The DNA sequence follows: TGCAGCGTTCGGAGGGGAGGCACAGATACGCAGTATTTT.